These 18 T cell receptor beta chains originate from one sample sequenced in a study of regulatory T cells in long-lasting Graves disease. Building the TCR beta libraries relied on iRepertoire HTBI primers, and CDR3 regions underwent Arm-PCR. TCRdb reanalysed the multiplex PCR reads using MiXCR and keeps one entry per CDR3 protein. The repertoire consists of about 530,000 distinct CDR3 sequences, with about 16% occurring once and the leading ten covering 25%. The time point denotes: newly diagnosed GD, antithyroid drugs for less than 3 months. Isolated PBMC RNA provided the starting material for the TCR library. The data were also submitted as part of a second study, on T cells in Graves' hyperthyroidism and ophthalmopathy.

The input for sequencing was peripheral blood mononuclear cells (PBMCs), taken at new diagnosis, from a patient treated with antithyroid drugs. These receptors were collected from a woman aged 35 to 60 with Graves disease.

The chain combines TRBV11-2 with TRBJ1-3, with D possibly TRBD1 on 5 matching bases. From germline, CDR1 is SGHAT and CDR2 FQNNGV. V was cut by 4 bases and J by 0 bases, with 19 bases left in between. The CDR3 covers 18 residues. DNA of the CDR3: TGTGCCAGCAGCTCCAACTTGGGACTTCTAAGCTCTGGAAACACCATATATTTT. This translates into CASSSNLGLLSSGNTIYF. Drawing the rest from reference TRBV11-2 and TRBJ1-3, the complete variable domain is EAGVAQSPRYKIIEKRQSVAFWCNPISGHATLYWYQQILGQGPKLLIQFQNNGVVDDSQLPKDRFSAERLKGVDSTLKIQPAKLEDSAVYLCASSSNLGLLSSGNTIYFGEGSWLTVV.

This clonotype was counted ten times or more. This rearrangement joins TRBV5-1 to TRBJ1-1; unclear D gene. There are 17 residues in the CDR3. Germline CDR1 is SGHRS and CDR2 is YFSETQ. V was trimmed by 3 bases and J by 0 bases, leaving 18 bases between them. The CDR3 spells CASSSLGPRLMNTEAFF. Written as DNA, the CDR3 is TGCGCCAGCAGCTCCCTGGGTCCTCGCCTCATGAACACTGAAGCTTTCTTT. The entire variable domain, with the rest obtained from reference TRBV5-1 and TRBJ1-1, is as follows: KAGVTQTPRYLIKTRGQQVTLSCSPISGHRSVSWYQQTPGQGLQFLFEYFSETQRNKGNFPGRFSGRQFSNSRSEMNVSTLELGDSALYLCASSSLGPRLMNTEAFFGQGTRLTVV.

The chain carries TRBV9 and TRBJ1-4; D gene ambiguous. The CDR3 is made up of 18 amino acids. Trimming removed 0 bases at V and 0 bases at J, with 15 bases between. Germline CDR1 and CDR2: SGDLS and YYNGEE. The CDR3 spells CASSVDGDPFATNEKLFF. In DNA, the CDR3 is TGTGCCAGCAGCGTAGACGGCGACCCTTTCGCAACTAATGAAAAACTGTTTTTT. The complete variable domain, with remaining parts taken from reference TRBV9 and TRBJ1-4, reads DSGVTQTPKHLITATGQRVTLRCSPRSGDLSVYWYQQSLDQGLQFLIQYYNGEERAKGNILERFSAQQFPDLHSELNLSSLELGDSALYFCASSVDGDPFATNEKLFFGSGTQLSVL.

This clonotype appeared many times. This chain connects TRBV6-1 to TRBJ1-1; tentative D call: TRBD1 (6 bases). CDR3 size: 15 residues. The V end lost 6 bases, the J end lost 4 bases, and 18 bases lay between the germline ends. CDR1 MNHNS and CDR2 SASEGT come from the germline V gene. CDR3 residues: CASRLTGPPGTEAFF. CDR3 DNA: TGTGCCAGCAGGTTGACAGGTCCACCAGGCACTGAAGCTTTCTTT.

As concerns this clonotype: A much larger clonotype is one base distant, so this may be a read error. The chain couples TRBV7-2 to TRBJ2-7; perhaps D is TRBD1 or TRBD2 (5 bases each). The CDR3 length is 13 residues. From germline, CDR1 is SGHTA and CDR2 FQGNSA. Deletions cut 4 bases from V and 5 bases from J, with 12 bases between. The CDR3 DNA is TGTGCCAGCAGCTGGGACGCCGGGCACGAGCAGTACTTC. Protein sequence: CASSWDAGHEQYF.

The chain uses TRBV19 and TRBJ1-1; TRBD1 is a possible D gene (5 bases). V was cut by 7 bases and J by 5 bases, with 20 bases left in between. This CDR3 comprises 15 residues. The germline V gene has CDR1 LNHDA and CDR2 SQIVND (reference sequence). CDR3 amino acids: CASISRDPWGTEAFF. For the CDR3, the DNA is TGTGCCAGTATTTCTCGGGACCCCTGGGGTACTGAAGCTTTCTTT.

There are many counts of this clonotype. The chain has TRBV19 and TRBJ1-2; weak D call: TRBD1 (5 bases). The germline V and J ends were trimmed by 1 base and 0 bases, with 12 bases remaining between them. Germline CDR1 reads LNHDA; CDR2 reads SQIVND (reference sequence). This CDR3 has 16 residues. The CDR3 is CASSIGGVGANYGYTF. In nucleotides, the CDR3 is TGTGCCAGTAGTATAGGAGGGGTCGGAGCTAACTATGGCTACACCTTC. The full variable domain, completed using reference TRBV19 and TRBJ1-2, is DGGITQSPKYLFRKEGQNVTLSCEQNLNHDAMYWYRQDPGQGLRLIYYSQIVNDFQKGDIAEGYSVSREKKESFPLTVTSAQKNPTAFYLCASSIGGVGANYGYTFGSGTRLTVV.

This clonotype was seen many times. This sequence joins TRBV20-1 and TRBJ2-5; 9 bases fit TRBD2. The CDR3 contains 14 residues. Germline V gives CDR1 DFQATT, CDR2 SNEGSKA (reference sequence). J gave up 2 bases and V 8 bases, and 9 bases lay outside the gene matches. Here the CDR3 reads CSSWSGGRQETQYF. The CDR3 DNA reads as TGCAGTAGTTGGAGCGGGGGGCGACAAGAGACCCAGTACTTC.

This clonotype occurred a few times. The chain recombines TRBV11-2 with TRBJ1-1, with D perhaps matching TRBD1 (5 bases). Germline V gene lookup returns CDR1 SGHAT and CDR2 FQNNGV. CDR3 length equals 18 residues. The ends were cut back, 3 bases at V and 11 bases at J, with 31 bases in the middle. The CDR3 loop is CASSFRGQSVPLSSRAFF. The CDR3 region has the DNA TGTGCCAGCAGCTTTAGGGGCCAGTCAGTACCACTCTCGTCCCGGGCTTTCTTT.

This clonotype was counted a single time. The J gene is TRBJ1-1, the V gene TRBV19, with D possibly TRBD1 on 6 matching bases. Trimming removed 5 bases from V and 0 bases from J, with 16 bases in between. Germline V gene data show CDR1 as LNHDA and CDR2 as SQIVND (reference sequence). The CDR3 loop spans 16 amino acids. The CDR3 nucleotides are TGTGCCAGTAGTTCCGGGACAAGGGAAATGAACACTGAAGCTTTCTTT. It encodes CASSSGTREMNTEAFF.

This clonotype was detected a few times. V gene TRBV4-1 combines with J gene TRBJ2-5; tentatively, D is TRBD1 (6 bases). The V end lost 4 bases, the J end lost 4 bases, and 28 bases lay between the germline ends. The CDR3 is 19 residues long. Germline loops: CDR1 MGHRA, CDR2 YSYEKL. The CDR3 nucleotides read TGCGCCAGCAGCCGACTCCTGGCTTCCGGGACACAGAGGGGAGAGACCCAGTACTTC. Its translation is CASSRLLASGTQRGETQYF.

A note on this clonotype: It may be a read error: a sequence one base away is much more abundant. J is TRBJ2-1 and V is TRBV6-2 or TRBV6-3; TRBD1 agrees at 8 bases. The germline gives CDR1 MNHEY, CDR2 SVGEGT. V was clipped by 5 bases and J by 0 bases; unmatched bases: 9. This CDR3 region has 17 residues. The CDR3: CASSDGQGGGSYNEQFF. In DNA, the CDR3 is TGTGCCAGCAGTGACGGACAGGGAGGTGGCTCCTACAATGAGCAGTTCTTC.

This chain connects TRBV5-1 to TRBJ1-1; possibly TRBD1 for D (6 bases). Germline CDR1 and CDR2: SGHRS and YFSETQ. The ends were cut back, 4 bases at V and 1 base at J, with 17 bases in the middle. The CDR3 totals 16 residues. The CDR3 sequence: CASSGGDNIGNTEAFF. The CDR3 DNA follows: TGCGCCAGCAGCGGGGGGGACAACATTGGGAACACTGAAGCTTTCTTT. Using reference TRBV5-1 and TRBJ1-1 for the parts outside the CDR3, the full variable domain is KAGVTQTPRYLIKTRGQQVTLSCSPISGHRSVSWYQQTPGQGLQFLFEYFSETQRNKGNFPGRFSGRQFSNSRSEMNVSTLELGDSALYLCASSGGDNIGNTEAFFGQGTRLTVV.

This clonotype was seen at least ten times. The DNA of the CDR3 is TGCAGTGCTAGGCCATCCTCGGGGGACAGGGTGTGGTATGGCTACACCTTC. Translated, it gives CSARPSSGDRVWYGYTF. The chain employs TRBV20-1 and TRBJ1-2; 9 positions match TRBD1. Germline V gene sequence: CDR1 DFQATT, CDR2 SNEGSKA (reference sequence). CDR3 length: 17 amino acids. Unmatched junction bases numbered 16, after V lost 3 bases and J lost 5 bases.

The genes are TRBV12-3 or TRBV12-4 and TRBJ1-1; D may be TRBD1 (5 bases). This CDR3 is built from 13 residues. The ends were cut back, 2 bases at V and 9 bases at J, with 13 bases in the middle. The CDR3 is CASSLQGRTKAFF. In nucleotides, the CDR3 is TGTGCCAGCAGTTTACAGGGTAGAACTAAAGCTTTCTTT.

This clonotype was seen ten or more times. The rearrangement links TRBV7-9 to TRBJ2-3, with TRBD1 matching over 10 bases. Germline loops: CDR1 SEHNR, CDR2 FQNEAQ (reference sequence). With V trimmed by 4 bases and J by 5 bases, 3 bases remained unmatched. The CDR3 is made up of 14 amino acids. The CDR3 nucleotides are TGTGCCAGCAGCTCCTGGACAGGGGGAGATACGCAGTATTTT. Its protein product is CASSSWTGGDTQYF.

This clonotype was seen ten or more times. An end of the junction does not agree with germline; a read error may underlie this. This rearrangement joins TRBV11-2 to TRBJ2-3; 8 positions match TRBD1. Germline values: CDR1 SGHAT, CDR2 FQNNGV. CDR3 length: 16 residues. CDR3 amino acids: CASSFQGQGGTDTRYF. The CDR3 bases are TGTGCCAGCAGCTTTCAAGGACAGGGAGGTACAGATACGCGGTATTTT.

The genes are TRBV9 and TRBJ1-2; the D is unclear. Germline V lookup: CDR1 SGDLS, CDR2 YYNGEE. V was shortened by 0 bases and J by 4 bases, with 13 bases between the two germline ends. There are 15 residues in the CDR3. Written as DNA, the CDR3 is TGTGCCAGCAGCGTAGCTGAGAGCCAAGTCTATGGCTACACCTTC. Translating gives CASSVAESQVYGYTF.